This TCR beta chain was observed in a study of HIV-infected patients and healthy controls. The germline gives CDR1 SGHRS, CDR2 YFSETQ. The CDR3 covers 16 residues. The V segment lost 4 bases and the J segment 0 bases; nucleotides outside the gene matches: 5. MiXCR, applied by TCRdb to the 5' RACE reads, yields one record per CDR3 protein. The table has 60,000 to 75,000 distinct CDR3 sequences, about 15% seen once. This clonotype was seen repeatedly, ten times or more. The sample was CD4+ T cells from blood. The sequence came from a human donor in good health. This chain uses TRBV5-1 with TRBJ1-1, with 11 positions matching TRBD1. In nucleotides, the CDR3 is TGCGCCAGCAGCCCGGGACAGGGGGGCTTGAACACTGAAGCTTTCTTT. The encoded protein is CASSPGQGGLNTEAFF.